There are a few counts of the clone carrying this T cell receptor (beta chain). Its antigen is still unknown. This sample is part of a study of T-cell memory formation after mild COVID-19. Findings and caveats of the study: The finding that pre-infection memory included some responding clones suggested that cross-reactive memory joined. Contracting clones from day 15 to 85 had balanced CD4/CD8; later expanders favoured CD4+.

The V end lost 0 bases, the J end lost 4 bases, and 9 bases lay between the germline ends. CDR3 length: 13 amino acids. The germline gives CDR1 DFQATT, CDR2 SNEGSKA (reference sequence). 5'RACE primed at constant segments yielded TCR alpha and TCR beta cDNA libraries bearing sample barcodes and UMIs. TCRdb reprocessed the 5' RACE reads via MiXCR and lists one record per CDR3 protein. The sample contains roughly 160,000 distinct CDR3 sequences, roughly 12% of which appear only once. Sequencing was performed on PBMCs or a T cell subset sorted from them (not recorded which). The TCR sequence derives from a man in his late teens or twenties who had mild COVID-19 (a few samples of this study predate the infection). Cell type and time point are not known. The J gene is TRBJ1-2, the V gene TRBV20-1; a weak D match, TRBD1 (6 bases). The CDR3, as DNA: TGCAGTGCTAGAGAGGGGGCTGGCTATGGCTACACCTTC. This sequence encodes CSAREGAGYGYTF.